This TCR beta chain was recorded in a study of shared clonotypes between healthy human individuals. Study-wide results and limits: Approximately 5% was the fraction of naive CD4 clonotypes found shared across several donors. In contrast to clonotypes shared by all four donors, non-shared clonotypes had lower generation probabilities.

A note on this clone: Its target is unknown.

V was clipped by 0 bases and J by 2 bases, with 5 bases between them. This CDR3 has 13 residues. CDR1 and CDR2 (germline): MRHNA, SNTAGT. Naive CD45RA+ and memory CD45RA-negative subsets were split from CD4+ cells. Clones were sequenced by immunoSEQ multiplex PCR, and TCRdb holds only the in-frame ones, with some missing. The table lists hundreds of thousands of clones, 90% to 96% of them singletons, with under 0.06% in the top ten. Sequencing used naive CD4+ T cells sorted from blood. Stated subset: CD45RA+ positively selected. This TCR was sampled from a woman under 40 in good health. The V gene is TRBV6-4, the J gene TRBJ2-7, with D unresolved. The CDR3 coding sequence is TGTGCCAGCAGTGACTCACAGACCTACGAGCAGTACTTC. The encoded protein is CASSDSQTYEQYF.